This is a list of T cell receptor beta chains from one sample in a study of human T cells and chemical hapten exposure. TCRdb recomputed calls from the RACE reads with MiXCR, one row per CDR3 protein. This table has some 360,000 distinct CDR3 sequences, 4.5% to 5.5% appearing once. Sequences were derived from whole blood, sampled in connection with sensitization to the hapten diphenylcyclopropenone (DPC). The receptor source for this set is a woman aged 45-59 years with alopecia areata. Some clones in this sample may be carry-over from other donors' samples. Each CDR3 is given with its conserved first and last residue. The D gene is left open where the match is weak. Clone size is shown for a subset of rows, as once, few, many or a class of expanded clone.

v_call: TRBV29-1; d_call: -; clone_size: many; j_call: TRBJ2-3; cdr3_nt: TGCAGCGTTGACTGGGGCGAGGCAGATACGCAGTATTTT; cdr3_aa: CSVDWGEADTQYF
v_call: TRBV9; d_call: TRBD1; clone_size: -; j_call: TRBJ1-2; cdr3_nt: TGTGCCAGCAGCCCCAGAGGGGGCTCTTATGGCTACACCTTC; cdr3_aa: CASSPRGGSYGYTF
v_call: TRBV15; d_call: -; clone_size: few; j_call: TRBJ2-1; cdr3_nt: TGTGCCACCAGCAGAGAAGGAGACTACAATGAGCAGTTCTTC; cdr3_aa: CATSREGDYNEQFF
v_call: TRBV4-1; d_call: -; clone_size: few; j_call: TRBJ2-7; cdr3_nt: TGCGCCAGCAGAATCCCTCCACACCGGGACGGCGCCTACGAGCAGTACTTC; cdr3_aa: CASRIPPHRDGAYEQYF
v_call: TRBV3-1; d_call: -; clone_size: many; j_call: TRBJ2-6; cdr3_nt: TGTGCCAGCAGCCAGACCAGCTCTGGGGCCAACGTCCTGACTTTC; cdr3_aa: CASSQTSSGANVLTF
v_call: TRBV30; d_call: -; clone_size: many; j_call: TRBJ1-1; cdr3_nt: TGTGCCTGGAGTGAGGGGGGCTGGACTGAAGCTTTCTTT; cdr3_aa: CAWSEGGWTEAFF
v_call: TRBV4-1; d_call: TRBD1; clone_size: many; j_call: TRBJ2-2; cdr3_nt: TGCGCCAGCGGATTGACAGGGGAAAACACCGGGGAGCTGTTTTTT; cdr3_aa: CASGLTGENTGELFF
v_call: TRBV11-2; d_call: -; clone_size: few; j_call: TRBJ2-2; cdr3_nt: TGTGCCAGCAGCTTAAGGAGGTGGGGGGTCACCGGGGAGCTGTTTTTT; cdr3_aa: CASSLRRWGVTGELFF
v_call: TRBV7-6; d_call: TRBD1; clone_size: -; j_call: TRBJ1-1; cdr3_nt: TGTGCCAGCAGCCTCACCGGGACAGGGTTGGGCACTGAAGCTTTCTTT; cdr3_aa: CASSLTGTGLGTEAFF
v_call: TRBV12-5; d_call: TRBD1; clone_size: -; j_call: TRBJ2-7; cdr3_nt: TGTGCTAGTGTTTCGGGACAGCACATCTACGAGCAGTACTTC; cdr3_aa: CASVSGQHIYEQYF
v_call: TRBV29-1; d_call: TRBD1; clone_size: -; j_call: TRBJ1-2; cdr3_nt: TGCAGCGGGGACAGGGGCGGCTATGGCTACACCTTC; cdr3_aa: CSGDRGGYGYTF
v_call: TRBV24-1; d_call: -; clone_size: -; j_call: TRBJ2-1; cdr3_nt: TGTGCCACCAGTGACAGGGGGGACAATGAGCAGTTCTTC; cdr3_aa: CATSDRGDNEQFF
v_call: TRBV6-5; d_call: TRBD2; clone_size: few; j_call: TRBJ2-7; cdr3_nt: TGTGCCAGCAGTTACAACGGACTAGCGGGGGACGAGCAGTACTTC; cdr3_aa: CASSYNGLAGDEQYF
v_call: TRBV7-8; d_call: TRBD1; clone_size: many; j_call: TRBJ2-5; cdr3_nt: TGTGCCAGCAGCCCCGAGAGGGACAGGGGGCGCGAGACCCAGTACTTC; cdr3_aa: CASSPERDRGRETQYF